This TCR beta chain appears in the sequencing data of a study of T cells in Graves' hyperthyroidism and ophthalmopathy. The CDR3 totals 14 residues. Trimming took off 6 bases at V and 3 bases at J, with 13 bases between the two ends. Germline CDR1 reads MNHEY; CDR2 reads SMNVEV (reference sequence). From RNA transcripts, TCR beta CDR3 regions were amplified. The HTBI primer set served for first-round RT-PCR of the TCR CDR3. TCRdb recomputed calls from the multiplex PCR reads with MiXCR, one row per CDR3 protein. The table shows about 300,000 distinct CDR3 sequences, with 15% to 20% occurring only once. Clinical Activity Scores of at least 3, NOSPECS grades of at least 4 and durations under 3 months characterized ophthalmopathy patients. Patients showing uncontrolled infection, other autoimmune disease, pregnancy or lactation were ineligible. This clonotype was counted ten times or more.

This chain connects TRBV27 to TRBJ2-3, with D unresolved. This receptor was identified in a man aged 50 to 60 with Graves' ophthalmopathy. Sequenced sample: blood. The CDR3 bases are TGTGCCAGCAGGGCCCCGGGTCAGACAGATACGCAGTATTTT. It codes for CASRAPGQTDTQYF.